Presented here are 8 T cell receptor beta chains from one specimen sequenced in a study of metastatic and nonmetastatic thyroid tumors. MiXCR was used by TCRdb to re-call the PCR reads. The sample records about 16,000 clones, 25% being singletons. Thyroid surgery took place with no prior treatment in any patient. The sample comprised blood. The receptors derive from a male donor with papillary thyroid cancer or a benign thyroid nodule (not recorded which). Some clones in this sample may be carry-over from other donors' samples.

Relative to its sample, this clone is medium-sized. V and J are TRBV20-1 and TRBJ2-7, with 9 positions matching TRBD1. The CDR3 loop spans 14 amino acids. V lost 3 bases and J lost 0; bases outside the gene matches: 3. The germline gives CDR1 DFQATT, CDR2 SNEGSKA (reference sequence). The CDR3 is CSASRDRVSYEQYF. The CDR3 region has the DNA TGCAGTGCTAGCCGGGACAGGGTCTCCTACGAGCAGTACTTC.

Many counts were recorded for this clone. CDR3 amino acids: CASSIQDRNNEQFF. The DNA of the CDR3 is TGTGCCAGCAGTATACAGGACAGAAACAATGAGCAGTTCTTC. This sequence joins TRBV27 and TRBJ2-1, with D possibly TRBD1 on 6 matching bases. Germline lookup yields CDR1 MNHEY and CDR2 SMNVEV (reference sequence). This CDR3 contains 14 residues. V lost 5 bases and J lost 5, with 13 bases in between.

This clone was picked up one time. Sequence at one end of the junction differs from germline and may be a read error. The J gene is TRBJ1-1, the V gene TRBV18; tentative D call: TRBD1 (5 bases). Germline V gene data show CDR1 as KGHSH and CDR2 as LQKENI. The CDR3 is 14 residues long. The CDR3 spells CANSPPVEGRRAFF. CDR3 bases: TGTGCCAACTCACCACCGGTGGAGGGGCGGAGAGCTTTCTTT.

This clone was counted at least ten times. A read error may produce the germline difference seen at one junction end. The sample carries other DNA sequences with the same CDR3. The V gene is TRBV3-1, the J gene TRBJ2-2; 8 bases line up with TRBD1. CDR1 and CDR2 (germline): LGHDT, YNNKEL (reference sequence). The CDR3 totals 16 residues. CDR3 residues: CASRNQGARDTGKLFF. The CDR3 nucleotides are TGTGCCAGCAGAAATCAGGGGGCGAGGGACACCGGGAAGCTGTTTTTT. Full variable domain (rest looked up from reference TRBV3-1 and TRBJ2-2): DTAVSQTPKYLVTQMGNDKSIKCEQNLGHDTMYWYKQDSKKFLKIMFSYNNKELIINETVPNRFSPKSPDKAHLNLHINSLELGDSAVYFCASRNQGARDTGKLFFGEGSRLTVL.

The genes are TRBV20-1 and TRBJ2-7, with a possible D match to TRBD2 (5 bases). The germline V and J ends were trimmed by 6 bases and 0 bases, with 15 bases remaining between them. CDR3 length: 14 amino acids. Germline V gene data show CDR1 as DFQATT and CDR2 as SNEGSKA (reference sequence). Here the CDR3 reads CSAGDKRSSYEQYF. CDR3 bases: TGCAGTGCGGGAGACAAAAGGAGCTCCTACGAGCAGTACTTC.

This clone was counted only a few times. CDR3 sequence: CASTRRDSYNEQFF. DNA of the CDR3: TGTGCCAGCACCCGGCGGGACTCCTACAATGAGCAGTTCTTC. The chain links TRBV12-3 or TRBV12-4 to TRBJ2-1; D is possibly TRBD2 (6 bases). The CDR3 runs 14 residues. V was pared by 7 bases and J by 0 bases, with 10 bases between.

This clone rates as medium-sized. The CDR3 DNA reads TGTGCCAGCAGTGAAAGGGCTGGGGCCAACGTCCTGACTTTC. Translated: CASSERAGANVLTF. This chain connects TRBV2 to TRBJ2-6; D is unclear. Trimming left V 2 bases short and J 2 bases short, with 4 bases between. Germline CDR1 reads SNHLY; CDR2 reads FYNNEI. This CDR3 is built from 14 residues.

This clone was recorded a few times. The chain links TRBV2 to TRBJ2-1; maybe TRBD1 (5 bases). The CDR3 is 12 residues long. V dropped 6 bases and J dropped 8 bases, with 11 bases sitting between them. CDR1 and CDR2 from the germline V gene are SNHLY and FYNNEI. The CDR3 DNA reads as TGTGCCAGCAGCTCAGGGTTGGATGAGCAGTTCTTC. Translation gives CASSSGLDEQFF.